The clone carrying this T cell receptor (beta chain) was seen a few times. The target antigen is unknown. The V gene end was trimmed by 4 bases and the J gene end by 5 bases; junction bases not matched to a gene: 17. Germline CDR1 and CDR2: SGHRS and YFSETQ. The CDR3 spans 18 residues. The data were obtained in a study of T cells in localized non-small cell lung cancer. General observations from the study: Patients showing higher blood T cell density tended to see longer overall survival.

TCRdb's table, derived via immunoSEQ multiplex PCR, lists solely in-frame clones and lacks some. This repertoire shows more than 1,100 clones, approximately 20% found once; its top ten account for about 31%. The specimen was lung tumor tissue, collected before any cancer treatment. The rearrangement links TRBV5-1 to TRBJ2-7; 11 bases are shared with TRBD2. The TCR comes from a male donor older than 55 with stage III squamous cell lung carcinoma. CDR3 amino acids: CASSAGLAASLTYHEQYF. The CDR3 DNA sequence: TGCGCCAGCAGCGCGGGACTAGCGGCGTCACTTACATACCACGAGCAGTACTTC. Variable domain in full (rest from reference TRBV5-1 and TRBJ2-7): KAGVTQTPRYLIKTRGQQVTLSCSPISGHRSVSWYQQTPGQGLQFLFEYFSETQRNKGNFPGRFSGRQFSNSRSEMNVSTLELGDSALYLCASSAGLAASLTYHEQYFGPGTRLTVT.